These 3 T cell receptor beta chains share one sample of origin, sequenced in a study of control samples from healthy donors and cancer patients. Assay used: immunoSEQ multiplex PCR; TCRdb lists only in-frame clones, some missing. The data contain 50,000 to 55,000 clones, 89% of them seen just once; the ten biggest clones take up around 1.6%. Sequencing was performed on PBMCs. The receptors were gathered from a man aged 40-49 years with colorectal cancer.

V usage is TRBV10-3 and J usage is TRBJ2-7; 13 bases map to TRBD2. The CDR3 totals 16 residues. The trim removed 6 bases at V and 4 bases at J, leaving 9 bases unmatched. In germline, CDR1 is ENHRY, CDR2 SYGVKD. The CDR3 reads CAISEPMTSGGYEQYF. The CDR3 nucleotides read TGTGCCATCAGCGAACCGATGACTAGCGGGGGGTACGAGCAGTACTTC.

Regarding this clone: One junction end does not reproduce the germline sequence, and a read error may be involved. The CDR3: CASRLGGGLMYIQYF. The CDR3 coding sequence is TGTGCCAGCAGATTAGGAGGGGGTTTAATGTACATTCAGTACTTC. The gene calls are TRBV7-2 and TRBJ2-4; possibly TRBD1 or TRBD2 for D (6 bases each). CDR3 length equals 15 residues. CDR1 SGHTA and CDR2 FQGNSA come from the germline V gene.

The genes are TRBV10-3 and TRBJ1-1; 7 bases fit TRBD1. The V segment lost 8 bases and the J segment 5 bases; nucleotides outside the gene matches: 5. This CDR3 comprises 12 residues. CDR1 and CDR2 from the germline V gene are ENHRY and SYGVKD. CDR3 nucleotides: TGTGCCATCCAGGGGGTAAGGACTGAAGCTTTCTTT. This gives the protein CAIQGVRTEAFF.